This record looks at one T cell receptor beta chain sequence and its context. Antigen unknown. Clones were sequenced by immunoSEQ multiplex PCR, and TCRdb holds only the in-frame ones, with some missing. Altogether 150,000 or so clones are present, more than 90% being singletons, with the ten largest covering under 20%. This sample was taken from a study of T cell responses to AZD1222 COVID-19 vaccine. Findings and caveats of the study: It should be noted that donors were predominantly white British and more often female, and clonal diversity was possibly underestimated.

Trimming cost V 4 bases and J 5 bases; bases outside gene matches: 10. The CDR3 runs 15 residues. Germline assignment: CDR1 SGDLS and CDR2 YYNGEE. The sequenced sample was peripheral blood, obtained on day 0 of AZD1222 vaccination. This TCR came from an adult in good health. J is TRBJ1-2 and V is TRBV9; 8 bases are a match to TRBD1. The CDR3, as DNA: TGTGCCAGCAGCAGCCGACAGGGGTCCCAATATGGCTACACCTTC. Encoded protein: CASSSRQGSQYGYTF.